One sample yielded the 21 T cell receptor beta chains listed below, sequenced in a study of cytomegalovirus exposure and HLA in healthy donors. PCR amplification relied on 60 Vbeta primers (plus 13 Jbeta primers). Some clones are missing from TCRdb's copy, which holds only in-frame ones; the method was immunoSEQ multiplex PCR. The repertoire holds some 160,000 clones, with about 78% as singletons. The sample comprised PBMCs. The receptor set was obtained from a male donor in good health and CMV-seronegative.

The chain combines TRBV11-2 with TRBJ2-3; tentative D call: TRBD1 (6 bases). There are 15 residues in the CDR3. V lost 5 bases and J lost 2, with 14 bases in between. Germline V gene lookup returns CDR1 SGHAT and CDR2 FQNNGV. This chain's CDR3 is CASSTSRGNTDTQYF. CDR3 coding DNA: TGTGCCAGCAGCACTTCCAGGGGAAACACAGATACGCAGTATTTT.

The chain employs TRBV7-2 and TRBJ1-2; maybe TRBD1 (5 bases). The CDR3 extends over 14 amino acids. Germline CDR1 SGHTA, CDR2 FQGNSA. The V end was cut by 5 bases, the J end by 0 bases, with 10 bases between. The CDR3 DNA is TGTGCCAGCAGCCGGGACTTAACTAACTATGGCTACACCTTC. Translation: CASSRDLTNYGYTF.

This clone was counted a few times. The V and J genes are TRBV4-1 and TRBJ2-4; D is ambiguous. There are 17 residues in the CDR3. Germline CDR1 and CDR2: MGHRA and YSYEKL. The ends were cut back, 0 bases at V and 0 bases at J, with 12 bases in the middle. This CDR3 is CASSQEITLLAKNIQYF. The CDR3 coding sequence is TGCGCCAGCAGCCAAGAAATAACGTTACTAGCCAAAAACATTCAGTACTTC.

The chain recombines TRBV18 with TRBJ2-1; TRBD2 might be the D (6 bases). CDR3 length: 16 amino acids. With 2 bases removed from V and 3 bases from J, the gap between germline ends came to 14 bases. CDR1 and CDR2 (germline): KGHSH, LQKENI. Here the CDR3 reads CASSPAGGANYNEQFF. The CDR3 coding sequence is TGTGCCAGCTCACCAGCCGGCGGGGCAAACTACAATGAGCAGTTCTTC.

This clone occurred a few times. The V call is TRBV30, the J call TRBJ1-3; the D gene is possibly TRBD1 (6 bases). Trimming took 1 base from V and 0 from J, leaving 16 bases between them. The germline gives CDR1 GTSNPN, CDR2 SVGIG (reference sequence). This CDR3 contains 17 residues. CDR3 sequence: CAWSGGPQGSSGNTIYF. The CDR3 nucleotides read TGTGCCTGGAGTGGGGGACCACAGGGAAGCTCTGGAAACACCATATATTTT.

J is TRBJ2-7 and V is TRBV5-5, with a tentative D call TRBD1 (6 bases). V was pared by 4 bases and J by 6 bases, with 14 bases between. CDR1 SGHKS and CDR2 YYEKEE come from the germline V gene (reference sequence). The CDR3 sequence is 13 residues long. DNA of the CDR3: TGTGCCAGCAGCGCCACAGGGAACCGCGAGCAGTACTTC. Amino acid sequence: CASSATGNREQYF. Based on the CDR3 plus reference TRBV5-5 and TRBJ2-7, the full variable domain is DAGVTQSPTHLIKTRGQQVTLRCSPISGHKSVSWYQQVLGQGPQFIFQYYEKEERGRGNFPDRFSARQFPNYSSELNVNALLLGDSALYLCASSATGNREQYFGPGTRLTVT.

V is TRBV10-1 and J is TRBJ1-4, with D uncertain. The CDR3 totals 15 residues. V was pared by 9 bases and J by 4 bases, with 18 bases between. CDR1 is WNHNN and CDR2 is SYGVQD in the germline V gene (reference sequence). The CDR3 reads CARRIWGVCNEKLFF. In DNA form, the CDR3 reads TGCGCCAGGAGAATATGGGGAGTATGTAATGAAAAACTGTTTTTT.

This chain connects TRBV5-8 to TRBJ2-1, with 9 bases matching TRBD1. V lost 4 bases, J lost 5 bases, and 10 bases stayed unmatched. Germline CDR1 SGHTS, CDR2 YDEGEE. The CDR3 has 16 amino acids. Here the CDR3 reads CASSPTGGLSDNEQFF. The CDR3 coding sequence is TGTGCCAGCAGCCCTACAGGGGGCCTTTCTGACAATGAGCAGTTCTTC.

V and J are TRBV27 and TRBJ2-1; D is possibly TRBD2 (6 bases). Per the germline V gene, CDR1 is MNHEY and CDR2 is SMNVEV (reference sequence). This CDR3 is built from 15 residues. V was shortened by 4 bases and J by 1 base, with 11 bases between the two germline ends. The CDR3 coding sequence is TGTGCCAGCAGTTGGACTATCCGTTCCTACAATGAGCAGTTCTTC. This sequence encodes CASSWTIRSYNEQFF.

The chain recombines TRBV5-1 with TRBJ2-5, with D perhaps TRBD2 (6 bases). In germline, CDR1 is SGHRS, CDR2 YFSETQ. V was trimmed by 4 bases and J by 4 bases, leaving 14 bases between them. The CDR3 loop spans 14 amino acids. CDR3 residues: CASSRVGRGETQYF. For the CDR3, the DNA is TGCGCCAGCAGCCGGGTGGGGCGGGGAGAGACCCAGTACTTC.

Here the CDR3 DNA reads TGTGCCAGCATCCGGGACAAACCCCCCGGGGAGCTGTTTTTT. Translation: CASIRDKPPGELFF. The genes are TRBV2 and TRBJ2-2, with a tentative D call TRBD1 (6 bases). There are 14 residues in the CDR3. The germline V gene has CDR1 SNHLY and CDR2 FYNNEI. The V and J ends lost 7 bases and 6 bases respectively, with 15 bases between them.

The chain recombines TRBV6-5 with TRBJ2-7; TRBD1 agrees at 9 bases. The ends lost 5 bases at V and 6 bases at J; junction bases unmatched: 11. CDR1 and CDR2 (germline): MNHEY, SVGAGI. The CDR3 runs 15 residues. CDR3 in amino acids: CASSRPGQGALEQYF. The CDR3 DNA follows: TGTGCCAGCAGTCGCCCGGGACAGGGAGCCCTCGAGCAGTACTTC.

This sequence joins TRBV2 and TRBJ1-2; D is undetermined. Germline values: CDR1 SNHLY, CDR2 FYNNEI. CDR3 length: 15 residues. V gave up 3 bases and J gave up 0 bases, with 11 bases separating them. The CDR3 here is CASSDQAQANYGYTF. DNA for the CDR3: TGTGCCAGCAGTGACCAGGCCCAGGCTAACTATGGCTACACCTTC.

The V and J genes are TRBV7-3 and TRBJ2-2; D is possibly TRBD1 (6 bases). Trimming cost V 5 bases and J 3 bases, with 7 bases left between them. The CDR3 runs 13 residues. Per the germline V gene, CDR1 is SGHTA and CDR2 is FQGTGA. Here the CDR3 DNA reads TGTGCCAGCAGCCGACAGGACACCGGGGAGCTGTTTTTT. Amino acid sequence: CASSRQDTGELFF.

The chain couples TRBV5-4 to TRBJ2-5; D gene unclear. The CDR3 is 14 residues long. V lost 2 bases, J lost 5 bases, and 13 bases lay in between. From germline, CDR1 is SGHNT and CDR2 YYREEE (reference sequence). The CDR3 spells CASSFDPGRETQYF. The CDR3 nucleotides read TGTGCCAGCAGCTTCGACCCGGGTAGGGAGACCCAGTACTTC.

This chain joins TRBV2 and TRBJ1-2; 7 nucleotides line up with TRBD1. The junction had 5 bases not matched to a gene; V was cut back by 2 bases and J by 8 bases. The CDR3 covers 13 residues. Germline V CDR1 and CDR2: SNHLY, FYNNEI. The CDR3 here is CASSERQGVGYTF. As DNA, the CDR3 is TGTGCCAGCAGTGAACGTCAGGGGGTCGGCTACACCTTC.

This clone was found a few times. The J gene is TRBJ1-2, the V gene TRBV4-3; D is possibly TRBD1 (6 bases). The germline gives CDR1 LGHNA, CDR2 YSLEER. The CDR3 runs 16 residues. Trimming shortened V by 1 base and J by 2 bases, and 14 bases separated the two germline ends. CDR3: CASSQAFAGGNYGYTF. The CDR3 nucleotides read TGCGCCAGCAGCCAAGCTTTCGCGGGGGGCAACTATGGCTACACCTTC.

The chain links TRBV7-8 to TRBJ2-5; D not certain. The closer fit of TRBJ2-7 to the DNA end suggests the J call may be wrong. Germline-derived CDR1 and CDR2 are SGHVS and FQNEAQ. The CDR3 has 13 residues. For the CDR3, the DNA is TGTGCCAGCAGCTTTGGTCTCTCCTACGAGCAGTACTTC. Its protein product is CASSFGLSYEQYF.

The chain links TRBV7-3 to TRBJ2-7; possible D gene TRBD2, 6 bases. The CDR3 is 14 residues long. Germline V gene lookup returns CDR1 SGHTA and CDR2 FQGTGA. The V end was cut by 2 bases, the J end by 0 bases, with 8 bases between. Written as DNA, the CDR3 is TGTGCCAGCAGCTTAGCGGGGAGCTCCTACGAGCAGTACTTC. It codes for CASSLAGSSYEQYF.

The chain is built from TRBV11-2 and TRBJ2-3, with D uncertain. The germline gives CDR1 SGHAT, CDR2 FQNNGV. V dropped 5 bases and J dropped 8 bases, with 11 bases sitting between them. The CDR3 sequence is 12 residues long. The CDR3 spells CASSLVPGTQYF. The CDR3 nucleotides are TGTGCCAGCAGCCTGGTCCCGGGTACGCAGTATTTT.

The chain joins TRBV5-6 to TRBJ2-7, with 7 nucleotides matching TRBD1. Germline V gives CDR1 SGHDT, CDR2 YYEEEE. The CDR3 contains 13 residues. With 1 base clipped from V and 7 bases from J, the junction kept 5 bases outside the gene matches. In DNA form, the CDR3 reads TGTGCCAGCAGCTTGAGACAGGGTGGGGAGCAGTACTTC. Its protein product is CASSLRQGGEQYF.